This TCR beta chain was recovered during a study of T cell clones after liver transplantation. Overall study: In this trial, immunosuppression withdrawal was attempted within 2 years of liver transplant. Points from the study as a whole: Rather than being deleted, graft donor-reactive T cells may have moved into the graft.

Worth noting for this clone: As yet, its antigen is unknown.

This CDR3 is 14 amino acids long. The V gene lost 0 bases and the J gene lost 3 bases, with 6 bases spanning the gap. Per germline, CDR1 MNHNY and CDR2 SVGAGI (reference sequence). Sequencing used immunoSEQ multiplex PCR; TCRdb keeps in-frame clones, though not all of them. The table includes 77,000 or so clones, about 80% detected once. The chain carries TRBV6-6 and TRBJ2-1; D gene unclear. The sample here was CD4+ T cells from blood, taken 12 months after liver transplant. The TCR originated in a human patient who received a liver transplant. Some T cells may have originated in the graft donor. Here the CDR3 DNA reads TGTGCCAGCAGTTACTCCGCGGTCTACAATGAGCAGTTCTTC. Residues: CASSYSAVYNEQFF.